This T cell receptor (beta chain) was captured in a study of shared clonotypes between healthy human individuals. The CDR3 extends over 14 amino acids. Germline V gene sequence: CDR1 MDHEN, CDR2 SYDVKM. V was shortened by 5 bases and J by 7 bases, with 17 bases between the two germline ends. With ten immunoSEQ deep assay plates, unsorted PBMC DNA underwent sequencing. The protocol was immunoSEQ multiplex PCR, while the TCRdb copy is restricted to in-frame clones and leaves out a portion. Altogether roughly 500,000 clones are present, about 82% being singletons, with the ten largest covering 10% to 15%. This clone showed up just once. Genomic DNA of unsorted samples came from around 90 million PBMCs.

V usage is TRBV28 and J usage is TRBJ1-2; no clear D gene. Specimen: PBMCs. This TCR was sampled from a woman between 40 and 50 years old in good health. Some clones in this sample may be carry-over from other donors' samples. CDR3: CASSGLPGGSGYTF. CDR3 coding DNA: TGTGCCAGCAGTGGGCTCCCAGGAGGCTCTGGCTACACCTTC.